The clone carrying this TCR beta chain was seen a handful of times. Antigen: not known. Treatment denoted: roughly ten-day PBMC culture with coronavirus spike peptide pools or control peptides (ViraFEST assay). Scientists ran DNA taken from cultured CD4+ T cells through the Oncomine TCR Beta short-read assay for sequencing. TCRdb processed the PCR reads anew with MiXCR; each CDR3 protein has one entry. Of roughly 16,000 distinct CDR3 sequences listed, about 48% were seen once; the top ten hold 4% to 5.5%. This sample was included in a study of vaccination and CD4 T cells after COVID-19. Study-level information: Following dose two, a median approximately 75 days (range 14 to 241) passed before post-vaccine samples were taken.

Per the germline V gene, CDR1 is SGHVS and CDR2 is FNYEAQ. Trimming at V came to 5 bases and at J to 2 bases, leaving 10 bases not matched to a gene. This CDR3 has 17 residues. Findings and caveats of the study: Convalescent patients gained a median about 90% of their reactive clones only post-vaccination.

The sample in question was CD4+ T cells from blood, cultured in vitro, obtained before SARS-CoV-2 vaccination. This sequence was found in a human donor who had recovered from COVID-19. The gene calls are TRBV7-6 and TRBJ2-7; 12 bases match TRBD2. The CDR3 region has the DNA TGTGCCAGCAGCCTAAGTTCTAGCGGGGGGGTACCCTACGAGCAGTACTTC. It encodes CASSLSSSGGVPYEQYF.